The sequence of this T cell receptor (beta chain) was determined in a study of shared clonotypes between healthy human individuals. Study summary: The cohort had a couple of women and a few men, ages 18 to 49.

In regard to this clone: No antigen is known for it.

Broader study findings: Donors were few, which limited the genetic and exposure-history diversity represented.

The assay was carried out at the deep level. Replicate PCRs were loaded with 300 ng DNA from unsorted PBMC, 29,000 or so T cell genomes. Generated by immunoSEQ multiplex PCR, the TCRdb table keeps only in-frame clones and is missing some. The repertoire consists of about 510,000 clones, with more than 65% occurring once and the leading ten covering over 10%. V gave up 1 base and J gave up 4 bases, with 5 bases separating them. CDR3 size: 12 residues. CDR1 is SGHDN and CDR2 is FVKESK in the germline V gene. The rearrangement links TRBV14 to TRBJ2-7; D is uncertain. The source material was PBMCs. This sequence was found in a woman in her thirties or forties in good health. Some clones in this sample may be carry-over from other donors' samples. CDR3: CASSQVRYEQYF. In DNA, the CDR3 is TGTGCCAGCAGCCAAGTTCGGTACGAGCAGTACTTC.